A selection of T cell receptor beta chains follows, all from one sample in a study of blood T cell repertoires in COVID-19. The protocol was immunoSEQ multiplex PCR, while the TCRdb copy is restricted to in-frame clones and leaves out a portion. The table includes 100,000 to 150,000 clones, approximately 87% detected once. What was sequenced was peripheral blood. The receptor source for this set is a woman aged 70-85 years with acute or convalescent COVID-19. The CDR3 runs from the conserved cysteine through the conserved F or W. D genes are given only for firm matches. Some rows mark clone size as missing; the rest say once, few, many or name a class of expanded clone.

size	J	D	V	DNA	CDR3
-	TRBJ1-1	-	TRBV5-1	TGCGCCAGCAGCTTTCAAGGGGTCGACACTGAAGCTTTCTTT	CASSFQGVDTEAFF
-	TRBJ2-3	-	TRBV4-1	TGCGCCAGCAGCCAAGTCCAGGGTAGTCCAGATACGCAGTATTTT	CASSQVQGSPDTQYF
-	TRBJ1-5	-	TRBV7-9	TGTGCCAGCAGCTTAACAGGTGGAAGGGCTCAGCCCCAGCATTTT	CASSLTGGRAQPQHF
-	TRBJ2-2	-	TRBV6-5	TGTGCCAGCAGCCGCGGACAGACCACCGGGGAGCTGTTTTTT	CASSRGQTTGELFF
once	TRBJ2-7	TRBD2	TRBV2	TGTGCCAGCAGCATAGCGGGGGGCCGGGAGCAGTACTTC	CASSIAGGREQYF
-	TRBJ1-1	-	TRBV29-1	TGCAGCATCTCTACCGACTTGGGGAGCACTGAAGCTTTCTTT	CSISTDLGSTEAFF
few	TRBJ2-1	-	TRBV28	TGTGCCAGCAGCCTTTATCCCTTAAATGAGCAGTTCTTC	CASSLYPLNEQFF
-	TRBJ1-2	TRBD1	TRBV5-1	TGCGCCAGCTCCACAGGGGAAGGGTCTGCTGGCTACACCTTC	CASSTGEGSAGYTF
-	TRBJ1-2	TRBD1	TRBV27	TGTGCCAGCAGTGGACAGGGGGCGCTCGGGTATGGCTACACCTTC	CASSGQGALGYGYTF
-	TRBJ2-3	TRBD2	TRBV5-4	TGTGCCAGCAGCTTGGAGACTAGCGGGGGGGCCGCAGATACGCAGTATTTT	CASSLETSGGAADTQYF
-	TRBJ2-3	-	TRBV3-1/TRBV3-2	TGTGCCAGCAGCCAGGAGGGGGATACGCAGTATTTT	CASSQEGDTQYF
-	TRBJ2-7	TRBD1	TRBV5-1	TGCGCCAGCAGCTTGGGCTCAGGGGGTGATGGCCACGAGCAGTACTTC	CASSLGSGGDGHEQYF
few	TRBJ1-5	TRBD1	TRBV10-3	TGTGCCATCAGTCCGGACAGGGAAGGCAATCAGCCCCAGCATTTT	CAISPDREGNQPQHF
-	TRBJ1-4	TRBD1	TRBV4-2	TGTGCCAGCAGCCAGGCTACAGGGGTTGGTGAAAAACTGTTTTTT	CASSQATGVGEKLFF
-	TRBJ1-1	TRBD1	TRBV28	TGTGCCAGCAGGGGTCCGACAGGGACTGAAGCTTTCTTT	CASRGPTGTEAFF
-	TRBJ2-7	-	TRBV12-3/TRBV12-4	TGTGCCAGCAGTTTATCCGGCGAGCAGTACTTC	CASSLSGEQYF
-	TRBJ1-2	-	TRBV5-4	TGTGCCAGCAGCCGCCGGGACACCGGCAGCGACTACACCTTC	CASSRRDTGSDYTF
-	TRBJ1-3	-	TRBV7-9	TGTGCCAGCAGGCCGGCGGGGAACACCATATATTTT	CASRPAGNTIYF
once	TRBJ2-7	-	TRBV18	TGTGCCAGCTCACCAGGTCTCCCCGGTACCCTCTCCTACGAGCAGTACTTC	CASSPGLPGTLSYEQYF
-	TRBJ1-3	-	TRBV6-1	TGTGCCAGCAGTTTGGCGGATGCTGGAAACACCATATATTTT	CASSLADAGNTIYF
-	TRBJ1-3	TRBD1	TRBV7-3	TGTGCCAGCAGCTTAACTCCCAGGGGGCCAGTAAACACCATATATTTT	CASSLTPRGPVNTIYF
-	TRBJ1-2	TRBD1	TRBV3-1/TRBV3-2	TGTGCCAGCAGCCCTTTTGGACAGGGGGCAAGTGGCTACACCTTC	CASSPFGQGASGYTF